This T cell receptor (beta chain) was obtained from a study of blood T cell repertoires in COVID-19 (dated by TCRdb to 2020 to 2022). The study in broad terms: Collaborator samples came from the United States, Italy and Spain and covered acute and convalescent phases of COVID-19. The material from the prospective study consisted of cDNA or gDNA derived from T cells, B-cell-depleted T cells, or PBMCs. The samples were drawn from the first 160 participants of the ongoing ImmuneRACE study and from roughly 1,300 subjects provided by 6 global collaborators. Subjects who had been exposed to COVID-19, were actively infected with it, or had recovered from it provided the deeply sampled blood TCRbeta repertoires that made up the dataset. Sample metadata almost always included a de-identified subject ID, COVID-19 status, age in years and sex. The repertoires were made available in a free public database intended to serve as a resource for research on the immune response to SARS-CoV-2. Where available, HLA class I and class II types were obtained from metadata supplied by the sample provider rather than from assay-based typing.

Whole blood was collected in K2EDTA tubes by collaborating institutions according to the institutions' own protocols. Collaborator samples were shipped for TCRbeta analysis as frozen whole blood, isolated PBMCs, or DNA extracted from either sample type. Study-level results and caveats: The quantity of clinical and demographic metadata differed by source and by participant and was supplied without curation.

On this clone: Its antigen is currently not known. Per-nucleotide qualities are absent, and no much larger clonotype sits a single base away.

The CDR3 runs 14 amino acids, cysteine and phenylalanine included. Only CDR3 DNA remains: 42 bases, in frame from the first base. The germline V gene yields SGDLS for CDR1 and YYNGEE for CDR2. Clipping removes 2 bases from V and 10 bases from J, with 6 as the unmatched junction base count. TCRbeta CDR3 regions were amplified from genomic DNA using the immunoSEQ Assay, a bias-controlled multiplex PCR. Under the source paper's analysis protocol: Nucleated cell counts per sample were estimated from amplification of reference gene primers within the assay. Sequence reads were collapsed and filtered to measure the absolute abundance of every unique TCRbeta CDR3 rearrangement. Productive Simpson clonality was computed per sample as the square root of Simpson's diversity index over productive rearrangements. TCRdb holds this immuneACCESS table with in-frame rearrangements only. Some clones are missing; in checked studies, unresolved V genes explain under half, and the rest has no known cause. That table furnishes V, J and clone size, whereas the DNA furnished D and trimming. This sample gives 50,000 to 60,000 clones in total; 88% of them show up just once. Around 8.5% of the sample lies in the top ten.

The V and J genes are TRBV9 and TRBJ2-1; TRBD2 aligns with 10 central bases. The specimen was peripheral blood. The TCR comes from a man aged 60-69 years with active COVID-19. In nucleotides, the sequence is TGTGCCAGCAGCGTTCTAGCGGGAGAGTACGAGCAGTTCTTC. Its translation reads: CASSVLAGEYEQFF.